The present T cell receptor (beta chain) was sequenced within a study of beta chain features in type 1 diabetes. In this sample, this clone turned up many times. Its matching antigen is unknown. Since all of the isolated RNA was reverse transcribed, expressed TCRB transcripts were what got sequenced. The assay was immunoSEQ multiplex PCR, and TCRdb's table has in-frame clones only and misses some. The data hold 100,000 to 150,000 clones, with 15% to 20% observed a single time. Notes on the study in general: In these data, an HLA type influence on TCRB rearrangement remained unresolved. Shorter TCRB CDR3s, moderately but significantly so, marked every one of the four CD4+ subsets in Type 1 diabetes patients. Any PCR bias toward short templates would affect both groups alike. VDJ junctions from patients with type 1 diabetes contained fewer insertions and more deletions.

The germline V gene encodes CDR1 MNHEY and CDR2 SVGAGI. This CDR3 spans 11 amino acids. Trimming cost V 7 bases and J 4 bases, with 7 bases left between them. Sample: central memory CD4+ T cells from blood. This rearrangement joins TRBV6-5 to TRBJ2-5, with D maybe TRBD2 (5 bases). This TCR came from a man aged 18-30 years with type 1 diabetes. The CDR3 reads CASKGLETQYF. CDR3 nucleotides: TGTGCCAGCAAAGGACTAGAGACCCAGTACTTC.